One and the same sample provided the 16 T cell receptor beta chains below, sequenced in a study of T cells in localized non-small cell lung cancer. Sequencing used immunoSEQ multiplex PCR; TCRdb keeps in-frame clones, though not all of them. The sample lists roughly 5,400 clones, roughly 35% occurring once. Specimen: lung tumor tissue, collected before any cancer treatment. The source is a male donor older than 55 with stage I squamous cell lung carcinoma.

V and J are TRBV11-3 and TRBJ1-1, with D possibly being TRBD1 (6 bases). Germline V CDR1 and CDR2: SGHNT, YENEEA. The CDR3 covers 15 residues. V shed 5 bases and J shed 6 bases, with 19 bases lying between them. The CDR3 DNA follows: TGTGCCAGCAGCCGTCCACAGGGAGGGGGGTCTGAAGCTTTCTTT. Translated: CASSRPQGGGSEAFF.

This clone showed up just a few times. This sequence joins TRBV7-7 and TRBJ1-2; unclear D gene. V gave up 1 base and J gave up 2 bases, with 11 bases separating them. CDR3 length: 15 amino acids. CDR1 SSHAT and CDR2 FNYEAQ come from the germline V gene (reference sequence). In DNA form, the CDR3 reads TGTGCCAGCAGCTTAGTTGCGGGGTGGAACTATGGCTACACCTTC. Amino acid sequence: CASSLVAGWNYGYTF.

This chain uses TRBV18 with TRBJ1-1; D ambiguous. The CDR3 runs to 15 residues. Per the germline V gene, CDR1 is KGHSH and CDR2 is LQKENI. Trimming stripped 1 base from V and 0 bases from J, with 9 bases between. The CDR3 protein is CASSPLGAVNTEAFF. CDR3 nucleotide sequence: TGTGCCAGCTCACCACTTGGAGCGGTGAACACTGAAGCTTTCTTT.

The CDR3 DNA reads as TGCGCCAGCAGCCAAGGGCGAGGGGACAGGAAGGATGGCTACACCTTC. Protein product: CASSQGRGDRKDGYTF. This rearrangement joins TRBV23-1 to TRBJ1-2, with 8 bases identical to TRBD1. TRBV23-1 is designated an ORF whose function remains uncertain. V shed 6 bases and J 6 bases; nucleotides not matched to a gene: 15. CDR3 length: 16 residues.

This chain links TRBV9 with TRBJ2-1, with 12 bases fitting TRBD2. Germline values: CDR1 SGDLS, CDR2 YYNGEE. J gave up 0 bases and V 3 bases, and 7 bases lay outside the gene matches. The CDR3 sequence is 18 residues long. Written as DNA, the CDR3 is TGTGCCAGCAGCGCCCCTAGCGGGGGGGCCTTCTCCTACAATGAGCAGTTCTTC. It encodes CASSAPSGGAFSYNEQFF.

The V gene is TRBV30, the J gene TRBJ1-2, with unresolved D. CDR1 is GTSNPN and CDR2 is SVGIG in the germline V gene (reference sequence). With 2 bases removed from V and 7 bases from J, the gap between germline ends came to 11 bases. There are 12 residues in the CDR3. CDR3 bases: TGTGCCTGGAGTCATGGACTTGGTGGCTACACCTTC. It is translated as CAWSHGLGGYTF.

This clone qualifies as medium-sized (0.01 to 0.1%). The CDR3 sequence: CASSYGSGELAGELFF. The DNA for the CDR3 is TGTGCCAGCAGTTACGGATCGGGGGAATTGGCCGGGGAGCTGTTTTTT. The chain is built from TRBV6-8 and TRBJ2-2; a weak D match, TRBD2 (6 bases). The CDR3 length is 16 residues. Per the germline V gene, CDR1 is MNHGY and CDR2 is SAAAGT. Trimming cost V 2 bases and J 6 bases, with 16 bases left between them.

Only one count was recorded for this clone. The J gene is TRBJ1-5, the V gene TRBV19; weak D call: TRBD1 (5 bases). The CDR3 is 13 amino acids. Germline loops: CDR1 LNHDA, CDR2 SQIVND (reference sequence). Between the trimmed V and J ends, which lost 3 bases and 7 bases, there was a span of 10 bases. The CDR3 sequence is CASSMAGLQPQHF. CDR3 in DNA: TGTGCCAGTAGTATGGCAGGGCTGCAGCCCCAGCATTTT. Supplemented by reference TRBV19 and TRBJ1-5, the full variable domain reads DGGITQSPKYLFRKEGQNVTLSCEQNLNHDAMYWYRQDPGQGLRLIYYSQIVNDFQKGDIAEGYSVSREKKESFPLTVTSAQKNPTAFYLCASSMAGLQPQHFGDGTRLSIL.

The sample holds a few counts of this clone. This chain joins TRBV18 and TRBJ2-7, with TRBD1 identical over 7 bases. The V segment lost 1 base and the J segment 3 bases; nucleotides outside the gene matches: 3. Per germline, CDR1 KGHSH and CDR2 LQKENI. This CDR3 comprises 14 residues. DNA for the CDR3: TGTGCCAGCTCACCACGCCAGGGGGTCTACGAGCAGTACTTC. It specifies CASSPRQGVYEQYF.

The chain is built from TRBV6-8 and TRBJ1-2; 11 bases align to TRBD1. V dropped 2 bases and J dropped 7; count of bases not matched to a gene: 3. This CDR3 is 14 amino acids long. Germline lookup yields CDR1 MNHGY and CDR2 SAAAGT. As DNA, the CDR3 is TGTGCCAGCAGTTACGGGACAGGGGGGACTGGCTACACCTTC. Translating gives CASSYGTGGTGYTF.

The V and J genes are TRBV18 and TRBJ2-5; D is perhaps TRBD1 (6 bases). V dropped 3 bases and J dropped 0 bases, with 8 bases sitting between them. The CDR3 totals 14 residues. Germline loops: CDR1 KGHSH, CDR2 LQKENI. The CDR3: CASSPNRDQETQYF. CDR3 nucleotides: TGTGCCAGCTCACCCAACAGGGACCAAGAGACCCAGTACTTC.

This clone was seen a handful of times. The rearrangement uses TRBV6-8 and TRBJ2-2; D is possibly TRBD1 or TRBD2 (5 bases each). Trimming cost V 0 bases and J 5 bases, with 13 bases left between them. The CDR3 is 16 amino acids. Germline V lookup: CDR1 MNHGY, CDR2 SAAAGT. The DNA for the CDR3 is TGTGCCAGCAGTTACTCGATGTGGGGACGGACCGGGGAGCTGTTTTTT. This encodes CASSYSMWGRTGELFF.

The chain is built from TRBV28 and TRBJ1-2, with D perhaps TRBD1 (5 bases). Germline V gene lookup returns CDR1 MDHEN and CDR2 SYDVKM. The CDR3 runs to 14 residues. The V end was cut by 6 bases, the J end by 3 bases, with 14 bases between. The chain's CDR3 is CASRVSVGDYGYTF. As DNA, the CDR3 is TGTGCCAGCAGAGTCTCGGTGGGGGACTATGGCTACACCTTC.

The V call is TRBV19, the J call TRBJ2-5, with D maybe TRBD2 (6 bases). Germline V lookup: CDR1 LNHDA, CDR2 SQIVND (reference sequence). V lost 10 bases to trimming and J lost 5 bases, with 14 bases between them. CDR3 length: 12 residues. This CDR3 is CATRDAGETQYF. The CDR3 DNA is TGTGCCACTCGGGACGCGGGGGAGACCCAGTACTTC.

The rearrangement links TRBV19 to TRBJ1-3; D is possibly TRBD1 (5 bases). Trimming shortened V by 2 bases and J by 2 bases, and 10 bases separated the two germline ends. This CDR3 is built from 15 residues. Looked up from germline, CDR1 is LNHDA and CDR2 is SQIVND (reference sequence). The CDR3 sequence: CASSILRGPGNTIYF. As DNA, the CDR3 is TGTGCCAGTAGTATATTGCGGGGACCTGGAAACACCATATATTTT.

The chain is built from TRBV9 and TRBJ2-2; no definite D call. The CDR3 loop spans 12 amino acids. The ends were cut back, 7 bases at V and 1 base at J, with 5 bases in the middle. CDR1 is SGDLS and CDR2 is YYNGEE in the germline V gene. The CDR3 DNA reads TGTGCCAGCCGACGGAACACCGGGGAGCTGTTTTTT. It specifies CASRRNTGELFF.